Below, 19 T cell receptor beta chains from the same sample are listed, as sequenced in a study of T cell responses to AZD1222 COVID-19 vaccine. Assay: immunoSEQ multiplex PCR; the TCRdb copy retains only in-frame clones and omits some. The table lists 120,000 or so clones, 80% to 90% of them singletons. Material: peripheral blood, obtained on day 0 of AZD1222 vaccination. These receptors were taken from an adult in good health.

Here the CDR3 DNA reads TGTGCCAGCCAAAACCGGCGGGGGGCTGTCGAGCAGTACTTC. This encodes CASQNRRGAVEQYF. The chain links TRBV7-2 to TRBJ2-7; 8 bases are a match to TRBD2. V lost 8 bases, J lost 6 bases, and 12 bases stayed unmatched. Germline loops: CDR1 SGHTA, CDR2 FQGNSA. The CDR3 runs 14 residues.

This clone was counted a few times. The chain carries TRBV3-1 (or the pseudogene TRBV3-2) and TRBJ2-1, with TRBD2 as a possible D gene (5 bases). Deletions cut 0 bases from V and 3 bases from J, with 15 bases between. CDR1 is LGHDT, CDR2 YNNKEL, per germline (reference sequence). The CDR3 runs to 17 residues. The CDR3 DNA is TGTGCCAGCAGCCAAGATCGAGCGGAGATCCTCTACAATGAGCAGTTCTTC. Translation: CASSQDRAEILYNEQFF.

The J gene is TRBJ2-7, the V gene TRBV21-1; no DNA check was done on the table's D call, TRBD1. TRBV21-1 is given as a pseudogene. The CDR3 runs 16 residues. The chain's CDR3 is CASSKVGTGPSYEQYF. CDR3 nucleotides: TGTGCCAGCAGCAAAGTGGGGACAGGGCCCTCCTACGAGCAGTACTTC.

In nucleotides, the CDR3 is TGTGCCAGCAGTGAACAGGTCCAGCTGGATTACAATGAGCAGTTCTTC. Translation: CASSEQVQLDYNEQFF. The genes are TRBV6-1 and TRBJ2-1; no definite D call. The germline gives CDR1 MNHNS, CDR2 SASEGT. Trimming shortened V by 2 bases and J by 4 bases, and 15 bases separated the two germline ends. The CDR3 length is 16 residues.

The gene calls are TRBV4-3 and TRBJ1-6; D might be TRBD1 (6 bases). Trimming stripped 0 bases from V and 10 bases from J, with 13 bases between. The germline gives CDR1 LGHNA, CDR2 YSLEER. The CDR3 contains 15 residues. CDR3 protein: CASSQDRPGDSPLHF. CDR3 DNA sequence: TGCGCCAGCAGCCAAGATCGCCCAGGGGACTCACCCCTCCACTTT.

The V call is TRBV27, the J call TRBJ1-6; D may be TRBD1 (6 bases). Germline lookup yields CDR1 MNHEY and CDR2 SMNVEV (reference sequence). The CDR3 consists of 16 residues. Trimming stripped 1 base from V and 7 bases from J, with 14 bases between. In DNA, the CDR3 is TGTGCCAGCAGTTTATTGCTTCGGGGGCCCAATTCACCCCTCCACTTT. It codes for CASSLLLRGPNSPLHF.

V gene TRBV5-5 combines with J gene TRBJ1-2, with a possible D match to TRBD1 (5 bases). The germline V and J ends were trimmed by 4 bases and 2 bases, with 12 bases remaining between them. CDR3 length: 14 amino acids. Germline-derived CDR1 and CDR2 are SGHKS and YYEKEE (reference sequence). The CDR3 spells CASSPGGVNYGYTF. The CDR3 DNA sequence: TGTGCCAGCAGCCCGGGAGGGGTGAACTATGGCTACACCTTC.

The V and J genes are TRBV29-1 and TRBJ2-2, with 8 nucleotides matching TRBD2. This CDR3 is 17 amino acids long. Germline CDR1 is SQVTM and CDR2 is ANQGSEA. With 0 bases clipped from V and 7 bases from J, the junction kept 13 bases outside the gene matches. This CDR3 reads CSVEDLYGRAPNGELFF. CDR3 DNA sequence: TGCAGCGTTGAAGATCTTTACGGGAGGGCCCCGAACGGGGAGCTGTTTTTT.

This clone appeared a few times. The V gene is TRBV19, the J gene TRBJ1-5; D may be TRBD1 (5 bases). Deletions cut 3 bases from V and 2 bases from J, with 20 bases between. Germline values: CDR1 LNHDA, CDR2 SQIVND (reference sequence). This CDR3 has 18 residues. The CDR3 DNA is TGTGCCAGTAGTATTCTCAACAACCAGGGTTTGGGCAATCAGCCCCAGCATTTT. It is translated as CASSILNNQGLGNQPQHF.

CDR3 DNA: TGCGCCAGCAGCCCGGTAGAGGGGTCGGGTGAGCAGTTCTTC. Its translation is CASSPVEGSGEQFF. The chain joins TRBV5-1 to TRBJ2-1; D tentatively fits TRBD1 or TRBD2 (5 bases each). This CDR3 contains 14 residues. Deletions cut 4 bases from V and 9 bases from J, with 17 bases between. The germline gives CDR1 SGHRS, CDR2 YFSETQ. Supplemented by reference TRBV5-1 and TRBJ2-1, the full variable domain reads KAGVTQTPRYLIKTRGQQVTLSCSPISGHRSVSWYQQTPGQGLQFLFEYFSETQRNKGNFPGRFSGRQFSNSRSEMNVSTLELGDSALYLCASSPVEGSGEQFFGPGTRLTVL.

The CDR3 nucleotides are TGTGCCAGCAGGGGAGCCGGAGAGACCCAGTACTTC. Translated, it gives CASRGAGETQYF. V usage is TRBV6-5 and J usage is TRBJ2-5; D possibly corresponds to TRBD2 (5 bases). CDR3 length: 12 amino acids. Germline V gene sequence: CDR1 MNHEY, CDR2 SVGAGI. Between the trimmed V and J ends, which lost 6 bases and 4 bases, there was a span of 9 bases.

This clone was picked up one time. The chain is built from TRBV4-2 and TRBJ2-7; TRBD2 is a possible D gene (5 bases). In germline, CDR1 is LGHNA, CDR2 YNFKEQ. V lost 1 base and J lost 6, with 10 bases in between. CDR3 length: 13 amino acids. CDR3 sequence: CASSQVLVSEQYF. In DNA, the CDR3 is TGTGCCAGCAGCCAAGTACTAGTCTCCGAGCAGTACTTC.

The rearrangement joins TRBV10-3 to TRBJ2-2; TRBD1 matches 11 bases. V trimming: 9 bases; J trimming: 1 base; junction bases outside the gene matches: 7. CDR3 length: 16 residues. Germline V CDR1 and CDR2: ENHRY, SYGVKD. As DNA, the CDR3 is TGTGCCATTCCGGGACAGGGGGGAATGAACACCGGGGAGCTGTTTTTT. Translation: CAIPGQGGMNTGELFF.

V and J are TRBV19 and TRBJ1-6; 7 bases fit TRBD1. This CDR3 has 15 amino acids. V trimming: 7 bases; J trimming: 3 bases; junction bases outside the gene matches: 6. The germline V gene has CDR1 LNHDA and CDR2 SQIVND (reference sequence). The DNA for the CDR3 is TGTGCCAGTAATCCGGGACAGCACTATAATTCACCCCTCCACTTT. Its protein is CASNPGQHYNSPLHF.

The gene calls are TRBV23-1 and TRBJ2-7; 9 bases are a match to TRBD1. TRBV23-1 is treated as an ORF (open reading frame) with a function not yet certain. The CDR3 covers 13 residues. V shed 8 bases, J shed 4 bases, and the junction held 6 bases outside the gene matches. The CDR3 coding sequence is TGCGCCAGCCTATCGGACAGGGGTTACGAGCAGTACTTC. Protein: CASLSDRGYEQYF.

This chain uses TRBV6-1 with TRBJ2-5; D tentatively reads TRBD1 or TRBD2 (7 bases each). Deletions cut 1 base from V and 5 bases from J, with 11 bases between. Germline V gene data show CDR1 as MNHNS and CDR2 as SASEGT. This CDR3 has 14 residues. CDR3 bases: TGTGCCAGCAGTGAAGGGGAGGGGGCTGAGACCCAGTACTTC. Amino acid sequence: CASSEGEGAETQYF.

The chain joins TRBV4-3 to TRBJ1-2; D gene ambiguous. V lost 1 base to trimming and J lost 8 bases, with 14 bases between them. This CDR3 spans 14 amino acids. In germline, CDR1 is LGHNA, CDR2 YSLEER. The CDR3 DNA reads TGCGCCAGCAGCCAAGGTTCGTCCTCCAGCGGCTACACCTTC. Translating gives CASSQGSSSSGYTF.

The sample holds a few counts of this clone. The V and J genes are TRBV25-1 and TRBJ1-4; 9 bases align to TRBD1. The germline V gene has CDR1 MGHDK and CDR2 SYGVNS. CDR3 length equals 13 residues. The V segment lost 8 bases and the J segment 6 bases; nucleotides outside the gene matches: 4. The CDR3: CASVGTGYEKLFF. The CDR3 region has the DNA TGTGCCAGCGTGGGGACAGGGTATGAAAAACTGTTTTTT.

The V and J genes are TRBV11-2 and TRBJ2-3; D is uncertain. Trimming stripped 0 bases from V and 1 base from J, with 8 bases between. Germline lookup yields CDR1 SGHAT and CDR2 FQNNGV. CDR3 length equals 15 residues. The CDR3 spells CASSLEVVGTDTQYF. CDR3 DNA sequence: TGTGCCAGCAGCTTAGAGGTTGTGGGCACAGATACGCAGTATTTT.